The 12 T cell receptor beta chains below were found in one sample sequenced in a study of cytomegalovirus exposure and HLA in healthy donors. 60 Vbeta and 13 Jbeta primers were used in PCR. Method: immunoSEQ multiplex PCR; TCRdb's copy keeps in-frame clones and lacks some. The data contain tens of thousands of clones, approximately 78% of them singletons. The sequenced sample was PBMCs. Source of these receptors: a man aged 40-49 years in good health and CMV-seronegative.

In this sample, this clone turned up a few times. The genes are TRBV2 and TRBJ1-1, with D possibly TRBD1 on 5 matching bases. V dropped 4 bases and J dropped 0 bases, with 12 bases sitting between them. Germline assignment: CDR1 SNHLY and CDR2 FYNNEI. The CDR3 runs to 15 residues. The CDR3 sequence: CASSANGHLNTEAFF. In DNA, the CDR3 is TGTGCCAGCAGTGCAAATGGACACCTGAACACTGAAGCTTTCTTT.

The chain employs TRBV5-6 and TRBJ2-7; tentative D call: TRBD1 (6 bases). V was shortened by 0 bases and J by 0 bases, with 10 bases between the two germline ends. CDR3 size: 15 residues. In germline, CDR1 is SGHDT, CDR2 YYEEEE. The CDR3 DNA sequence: TGTGCCAGCAGCTTGGCCAGCAGGGGCTCCTACGAGCAGTACTTC. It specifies CASSLASRGSYEQYF.

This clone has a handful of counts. The CDR3 spells CASRVGGEKLFF. CDR3 coding DNA: TGTGCCAGCAGGGTAGGGGGTGAAAAACTGTTTTTT. The chain carries TRBV2 and TRBJ1-4, with D possibly TRBD1 on 6 matching bases. CDR1 and CDR2 (germline): SNHLY, FYNNEI. The CDR3 extends over 12 amino acids. V lost 6 bases and J 7 bases, leaving 9 bases between the germline ends.

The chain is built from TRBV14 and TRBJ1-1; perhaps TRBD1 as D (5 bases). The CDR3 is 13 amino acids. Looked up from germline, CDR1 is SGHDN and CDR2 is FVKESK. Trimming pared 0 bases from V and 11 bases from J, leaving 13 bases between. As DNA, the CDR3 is TGTGCCAGCAGCCAAGATCTTACAGGCTCGGCTTTCTTT. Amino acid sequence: CASSQDLTGSAFF.

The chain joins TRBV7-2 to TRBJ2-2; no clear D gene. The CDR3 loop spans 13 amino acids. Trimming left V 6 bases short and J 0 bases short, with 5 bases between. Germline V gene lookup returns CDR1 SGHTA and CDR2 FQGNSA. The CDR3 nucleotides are TGTGCCAGCAGGCCTACGAACACCGGGGAGCTGTTTTTT. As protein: CASRPTNTGELFF.

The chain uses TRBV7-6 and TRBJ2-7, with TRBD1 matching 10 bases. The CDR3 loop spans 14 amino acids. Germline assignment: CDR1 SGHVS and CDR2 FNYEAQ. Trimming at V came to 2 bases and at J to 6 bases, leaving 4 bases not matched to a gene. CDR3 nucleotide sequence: TGTGCCAGCAGCTTACGGGACAGGGGAGGCGAGCAGTACTTC. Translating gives CASSLRDRGGEQYF. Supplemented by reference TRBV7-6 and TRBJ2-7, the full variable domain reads GAGVSQSPRYKVTKRGQDVALRCDPISGHVSLYWYRQALGQGPEFLTYFNYEAQQDKSGLPNDRFSAERPEGSISTLTIQRTEQRDSAMYRCASSLRDRGGEQYFGPGTRLTVT.

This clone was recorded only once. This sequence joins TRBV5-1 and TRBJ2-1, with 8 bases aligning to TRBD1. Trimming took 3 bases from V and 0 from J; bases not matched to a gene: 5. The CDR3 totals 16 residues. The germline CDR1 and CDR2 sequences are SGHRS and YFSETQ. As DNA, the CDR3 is TGCGCCAGCAGCTCCCGGACAGGGAACTCCTACAATGAGCAGTTCTTC. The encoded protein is CASSSRTGNSYNEQFF.

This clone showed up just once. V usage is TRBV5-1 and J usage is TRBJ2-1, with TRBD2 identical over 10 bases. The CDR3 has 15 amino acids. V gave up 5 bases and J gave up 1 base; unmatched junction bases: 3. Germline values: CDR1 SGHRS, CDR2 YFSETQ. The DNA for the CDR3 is TGCGCCAGCAGGAGGACTAGCGGATCCTACAATGAGCAGTTCTTC. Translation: CASRRTSGSYNEQFF.

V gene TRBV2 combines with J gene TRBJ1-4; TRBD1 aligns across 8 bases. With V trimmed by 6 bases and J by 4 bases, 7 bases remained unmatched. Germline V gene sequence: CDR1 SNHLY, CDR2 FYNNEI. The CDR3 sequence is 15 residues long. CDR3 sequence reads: CASSLGTGINEKLFF. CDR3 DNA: TGTGCCAGCAGCCTGGGGACAGGCATTAATGAAAAACTGTTTTTT.

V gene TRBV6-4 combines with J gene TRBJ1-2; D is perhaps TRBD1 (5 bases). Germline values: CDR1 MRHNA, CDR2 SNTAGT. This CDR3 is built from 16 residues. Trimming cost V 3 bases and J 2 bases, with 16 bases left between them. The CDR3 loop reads CASSESSFDSNYGYTF. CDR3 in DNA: TGTGCCAGCAGTGAGTCGTCCTTCGACAGCAACTATGGCTACACCTTC.

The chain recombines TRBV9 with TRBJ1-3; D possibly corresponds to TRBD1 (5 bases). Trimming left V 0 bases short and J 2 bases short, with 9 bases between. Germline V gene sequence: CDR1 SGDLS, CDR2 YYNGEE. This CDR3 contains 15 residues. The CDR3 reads CASSVDKGAGNTIYF. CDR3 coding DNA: TGTGCCAGCAGCGTAGACAAAGGGGCTGGAAACACCATATATTTT. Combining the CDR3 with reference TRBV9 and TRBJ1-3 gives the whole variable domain DSGVTQTPKHLITATGQRVTLRCSPRSGDLSVYWYQQSLDQGLQFLIQYYNGEERAKGNILERFSAQQFPDLHSELNLSSLELGDSALYFCASSVDKGAGNTIYFGEGSWLTVV.

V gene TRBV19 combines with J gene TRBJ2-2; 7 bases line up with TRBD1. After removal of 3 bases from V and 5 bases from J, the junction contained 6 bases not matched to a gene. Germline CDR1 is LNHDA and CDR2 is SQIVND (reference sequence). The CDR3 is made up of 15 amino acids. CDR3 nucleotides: TGTGCCAGTAGTATCTACCCACAGGGGACCGGGGAGCTGTTTTTT. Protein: CASSIYPQGTGELFF.